These 19 T cell receptor beta chains came from one sample sequenced in a study of regulatory T cells in long-lasting Graves disease. For TCR beta, libraries came from iRepertoire HTBI primers and Arm-PCR of CDR3 regions. MiXCR, applied by TCRdb to the multiplex PCR reads, yields one record per CDR3 protein. The sample contains 350,000 to 500,000 distinct CDR3 sequences, roughly a fifth of which appear only once. Time point denoted: persistent/refractory GD, antithyroid drugs over 5 years with positive TRAb. Generation of the TCR library employed RNA extracted from PBMCs. The sequences come from peripheral blood mononuclear cells (PBMCs), collected when the disease was refractory, from a patient treated with antithyroid drugs. These receptors all come from a female donor with Graves disease.

In its sample, this clonotype was seen many times. This chain links TRBV11-2 with TRBJ2-7; 8 bases align to TRBD2. This CDR3 contains 15 residues. Trimming cost V 3 bases and J 3 bases; bases outside gene matches: 7. Germline CDR1 and CDR2: SGHAT and FQNNGV. The CDR3, as DNA: TGTGCCAGCAGCTTTCAAAGCGGGGGCCTCTACGAGCAGTACTTC. This gives the protein CASSFQSGGLYEQYF.

This clonotype occurred a few times. The chain carries TRBV28 and TRBJ1-1, with D possibly matching TRBD1 (6 bases). This CDR3 contains 14 residues. V lost 4 bases and J lost 6, with 15 bases in between. Germline V CDR1 and CDR2: MDHEN, SYDVKM. Here the CDR3 reads CASSSNREGAEAFF. CDR3 nucleotides: TGTGCCAGCAGTTCGAACAGGGAGGGGGCTGAAGCTTTCTTT.

This clonotype was seen a handful of times. The chain links TRBV13 to TRBJ2-7; unclear D gene. The germline CDR1 and CDR2 sequences are PRHDT and FYEKMQ (reference sequence). This CDR3 spans 15 amino acids. The V end lost 3 bases, the J end lost 1 base, and 13 bases lay between the germline ends. The CDR3: CASSFESQYSYEQYF. CDR3 coding DNA: TGTGCCAGCAGCTTTGAAAGTCAGTATTCCTACGAGCAGTACTTC.

This clonotype has ten or more counts. The chain is built from TRBV2 and TRBJ2-5; D possibly matches TRBD1 or TRBD2 (6 bases each). The CDR3 runs 13 residues. Germline V gene sequence: CDR1 SNHLY, CDR2 FYNNEI. V gave up 6 bases and J gave up 5 bases, with 13 bases separating them. This CDR3 reads CASSDIGGETQYF. The CDR3 coding sequence is TGTGCCAGCAGCGATATAGGGGGGGAGACCCAGTACTTC.

This clonotype has a count of ten or more. The rearrangement uses TRBV28 and TRBJ2-7, with 11 bases matching TRBD2. The CDR3 runs 16 residues. CDR1 MDHEN and CDR2 SYDVKM come from the germline V gene. The junction had 12 bases not matched to a gene; V was cut back by 7 bases and J by 4 bases. As DNA, the CDR3 is TGTGCCAGCACCATAGGGGGGACTAGCGGAGTTTACGAGCAGTACTTC. It translates to CASTIGGTSGVYEQYF.

V is TRBV20-1 and J is TRBJ2-3; 8 bases are a match to TRBD2. The CDR3 has 15 amino acids. V lost 6 bases to trimming and J lost 0 bases; unmatched junction nucleotides: 8. From germline, CDR1 is DFQATT and CDR2 SNEGSKA (reference sequence). The CDR3 sequence is CSAPKSGRSTDTQYF. CDR3 nucleotides: TGCAGTGCCCCGAAAAGCGGGAGAAGCACAGATACGCAGTATTTT.

The chain employs TRBV28 and TRBJ2-1, with TRBD1 identical over 10 bases. Germline-derived CDR1 and CDR2 are MDHEN and SYDVKM. The CDR3 loop spans 13 amino acids. Germline trimming cut 8 bases from V and 7 bases from J; bases unmatched to any gene: 5. CDR3 region: CASVTGGLNEQFF. The CDR3 nucleotides are TGTGCCAGCGTGACAGGGGGCCTAAATGAGCAGTTCTTC.

The gene calls are TRBV5-1 and TRBJ2-5; 9 nucleotides line up with TRBD1. This CDR3 is built from 14 residues. After removal of 5 bases from V and 5 bases from J, the junction contained 7 bases not matched to a gene. The V gene's germline CDR1 is SGHRS and CDR2 YFSETQ. The CDR3 is CASSQTTGGETQYF. The CDR3 DNA reads TGCGCCAGCAGTCAGACCACAGGGGGCGAGACCCAGTACTTC. Variable domain in full (rest from reference TRBV5-1 and TRBJ2-5): KAGVTQTPRYLIKTRGQQVTLSCSPISGHRSVSWYQQTPGQGLQFLFEYFSETQRNKGNFPGRFSGRQFSNSRSEMNVSTLELGDSALYLCASSQTTGGETQYFGPGTRLLVL.

This clonotype was recorded once. The chain combines TRBV10-3 with TRBJ2-7; weak D call: TRBD2 (5 bases). The germline V gene encodes CDR1 ENHRY and CDR2 SYGVKD. This CDR3 region has 13 residues. V lost 3 bases and J lost 3, with 9 bases in between. The CDR3 DNA is TGTGCCATCAGTGAAACCCGGGGCTACGAGCAGTACTTC. Its translation: CAISETRGYEQYF.

This clonotype was seen many times. This sequence joins TRBV11-2 and TRBJ1-1, with D maybe TRBD1 (5 bases). The germline V gene has CDR1 SGHAT and CDR2 FQNNGV. There are 14 residues in the CDR3. V gave up 1 base and J gave up 4 bases, with 10 bases separating them. The CDR3 here is CASSLAFGGTEAFF. CDR3 nucleotide sequence: TGTGCCAGCAGCTTAGCCTTTGGGGGCACTGAAGCTTTCTTT.

The sample holds many counts of this clonotype. The chain links TRBV27 to TRBJ2-5, with 9 bases that match TRBD2. The CDR3 sequence is 19 residues long. J gave up 3 bases and V 7 bases, and 21 bases lay outside the gene matches. Germline CDR1 and CDR2: MNHEY and SMNVEV (reference sequence). The CDR3 region has the DNA TGTGCCAGCACCCCATTAGGGGGGGCATCTAGCGGGACAGAAGAGACCCAGTACTTC. Protein: CASTPLGGASSGTEETQYF.

This clonotype was observed at least ten times. The chain uses TRBV15 and TRBJ2-5; the D is unclear. The V end lost 1 base, the J end lost 1 base, and 7 bases lay between the germline ends. The CDR3 has 14 residues. Germline lookup yields CDR1 LNHNV and CDR2 YYDKDF (reference sequence). The CDR3 region has the DNA TGTGCCACCAGCAGAGCCCCAGCCCAAGAGACCCAGTACTTC. Its protein product is CATSRAPAQETQYF.

This clonotype has only a few counts. The chain employs TRBV28 and TRBJ2-3; D not resolved. The CDR3 contains 14 residues. V lost 1 base to trimming and J lost 1 base, with 6 bases between them. In germline, CDR1 is MDHEN, CDR2 SYDVKM. The CDR3 sequence is CASSLFPGTDTQYF. DNA of the CDR3: TGTGCCAGCAGTTTATTTCCAGGCACAGATACGCAGTATTTT.

This clonotype appeared many times. The chain combines TRBV29-1 with TRBJ1-2; 11 nucleotides line up with TRBD1. With V trimmed by 3 bases and J by 1 base, 1 base remained unmatched. Germline CDR1 and CDR2: SQVTM and ANQGSEA. The CDR3 sequence is 14 residues long. CDR3 sequence (DNA): TGCAGCGTTGATGGGACAGGGGGTAACTATGGCTACACCTTC. This codes for CSVDGTGGNYGYTF.

This clonotype appeared a few times. The chain is built from TRBV10-2 and TRBJ1-1, with D possibly being TRBD1 (6 bases). The V end lost 0 bases, the J end lost 4 bases, and 9 bases lay between the germline ends. From germline, CDR1 is WSHSY and CDR2 SAAADI. The CDR3 runs to 14 residues. The CDR3 sequence: CASSESGASTEAFF. The CDR3 DNA sequence: TGCGCCAGCAGTGAGTCGGGGGCATCCACTGAAGCTTTCTTT.

The V gene is TRBV6-1, the J gene TRBJ2-3; tentative D call: TRBD2 (5 bases). The CDR3 extends over 13 amino acids. V was pared by 3 bases and J by 1 base, with 5 bases between. Germline values: CDR1 MNHNS, CDR2 SASEGT. This CDR3 is CASSDGGTDTQYF. Here the CDR3 DNA reads TGTGCCAGCAGTGACGGGGGCACAGATACGCAGTATTTT.

V and J are TRBV20-1 and TRBJ2-7; no reliable D call. Germline V gene data show CDR1 as DFQATT and CDR2 as SNEGSKA (reference sequence). The CDR3 consists of 13 residues. V was clipped by 0 bases and J by 3 bases, with 9 bases between them. The CDR3 here is CSARDHPGYEQYF. For the CDR3, the DNA is TGCAGTGCTAGAGATCACCCAGGCTACGAGCAGTACTTC.

The V and J genes are TRBV6-9 and TRBJ2-7; D assignment may be TRBD1 or TRBD2 (6 bases each). Germline V gene data show CDR1 as MNHGY and CDR2 as SVAAGI. The CDR3 totals 13 residues. V dropped 2 bases and J dropped 7 bases, with 12 bases sitting between them. The CDR3 bases are TGTGCCAGCAGTTATCTGGGGGCGGGGGAGCAGTACTTC. This gives the protein CASSYLGAGEQYF.

This clonotype has at least ten counts. The chain joins TRBV10-3 to TRBJ1-1; possible D gene TRBD1, 6 bases. From germline, CDR1 is ENHRY and CDR2 SYGVKD. V gave up 6 bases and J gave up 1 base, with 12 bases separating them. The CDR3 has 14 amino acids. CDR3 bases: TGTGCCATCAGCATCGGGACACCGAACACTGAAGCTTTCTTT. Translated: CAISIGTPNTEAFF.